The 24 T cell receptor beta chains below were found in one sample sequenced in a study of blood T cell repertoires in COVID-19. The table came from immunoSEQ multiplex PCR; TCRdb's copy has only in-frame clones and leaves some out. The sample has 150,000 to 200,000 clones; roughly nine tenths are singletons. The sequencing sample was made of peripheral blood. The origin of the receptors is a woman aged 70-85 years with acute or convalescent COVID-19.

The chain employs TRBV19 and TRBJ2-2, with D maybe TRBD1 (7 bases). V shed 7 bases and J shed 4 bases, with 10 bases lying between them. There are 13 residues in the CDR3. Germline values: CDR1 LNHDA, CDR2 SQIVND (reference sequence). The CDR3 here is CASTGGSTGELFF. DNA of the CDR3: TGTGCCAGTACAGGGGGGTCCACCGGGGAGCTGTTTTTT.

Here the CDR3 DNA reads TGTGCCAGCAGCTTTATGGGACAGGGGGGTCTCTACGAGCAGTACTTC. Its protein product is CASSFMGQGGLYEQYF. V gene TRBV11-1 combines with J gene TRBJ2-7, with TRBD1 matching 11 bases. Per germline, CDR1 SGHAT and CDR2 FQDESV (reference sequence). V lost 3 bases and J lost 3; bases outside the gene matches: 7. The CDR3 totals 16 residues.

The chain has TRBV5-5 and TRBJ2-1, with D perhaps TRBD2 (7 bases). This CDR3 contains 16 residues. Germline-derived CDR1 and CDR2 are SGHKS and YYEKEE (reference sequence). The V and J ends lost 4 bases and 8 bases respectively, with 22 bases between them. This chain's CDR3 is CASSRDTGRAGYEQFF. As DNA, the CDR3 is TGTGCCAGCAGCCGGGACACAGGGAGGGCAGGCTATGAGCAGTTCTTC.

CDR3 protein: CASSFRGNTEAFF. The DNA for the CDR3 is TGTGCCAGCAGTTTCAGGGGAAACACTGAAGCTTTCTTT. The rearrangement joins TRBV7-9 to TRBJ1-1; tentative D call: TRBD1 (6 bases). The germline V and J ends were trimmed by 6 bases and 2 bases, with 10 bases remaining between them. From germline, CDR1 is SEHNR and CDR2 FQNEAQ (reference sequence). There are 13 residues in the CDR3.

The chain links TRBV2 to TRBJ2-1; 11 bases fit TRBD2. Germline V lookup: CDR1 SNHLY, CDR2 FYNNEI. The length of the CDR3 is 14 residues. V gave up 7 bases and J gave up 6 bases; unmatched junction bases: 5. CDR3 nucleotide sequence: TGTGCCAGCACCGTAGCGGGGGGGATCAATGAGCAGTTCTTC. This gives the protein CASTVAGGINEQFF.

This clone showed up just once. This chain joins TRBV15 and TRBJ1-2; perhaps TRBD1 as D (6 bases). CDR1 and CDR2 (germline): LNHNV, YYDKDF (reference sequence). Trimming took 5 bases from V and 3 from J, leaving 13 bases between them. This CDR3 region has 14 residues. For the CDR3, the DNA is TGTGCCACCAGCGGAACCCAGGGGCACTATGGCTACACCTTC. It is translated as CATSGTQGHYGYTF. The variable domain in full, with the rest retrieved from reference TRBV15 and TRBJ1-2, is DAMVIQNPRYQVTQFGKPVTLSCSQTLNHNVMYWYQQKSSQAPKLLFHYYDKDFNNEADTPDNFQSRRPNTSFCFLDIRSPGLGDTAMYLCATSGTQGHYGYTFGSGTRLTVV.

The CDR3 nucleotides read TGTGCCAGCAGAGATACAGGGTTCGGAAACACCATATATTTT. It encodes CASRDTGFGNTIYF. The rearrangement links TRBV6-4 to TRBJ1-3; D is perhaps TRBD1 (6 bases). Germline V gene data show CDR1 as MRHNA and CDR2 as SNTAGT. Trimming left V 6 bases short and J 4 bases short, with 13 bases between. This CDR3 has 14 residues.

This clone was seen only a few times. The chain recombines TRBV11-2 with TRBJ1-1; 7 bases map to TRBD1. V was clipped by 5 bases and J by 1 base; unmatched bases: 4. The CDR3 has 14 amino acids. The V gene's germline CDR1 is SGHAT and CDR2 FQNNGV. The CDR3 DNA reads TGTGCCAGCAGCCGACAGGGAACGAACACTGAAGCTTTCTTT. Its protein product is CASSRQGTNTEAFF.

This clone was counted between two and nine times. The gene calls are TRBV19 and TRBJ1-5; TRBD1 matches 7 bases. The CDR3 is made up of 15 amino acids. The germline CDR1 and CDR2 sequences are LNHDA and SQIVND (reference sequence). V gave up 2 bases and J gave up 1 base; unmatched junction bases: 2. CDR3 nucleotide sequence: TGTGCCAGTAGTATACAGGGGGACAGCAATCAGCCCCAGCATTTT. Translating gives CASSIQGDSNQPQHF.

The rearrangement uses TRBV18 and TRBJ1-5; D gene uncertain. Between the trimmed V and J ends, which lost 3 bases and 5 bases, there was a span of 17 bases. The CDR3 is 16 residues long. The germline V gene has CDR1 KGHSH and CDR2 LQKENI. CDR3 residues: CASSPPRLGEDQPQHF. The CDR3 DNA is TGTGCCAGCTCACCCCCCCGGCTCGGGGAGGATCAGCCCCAGCATTTT.

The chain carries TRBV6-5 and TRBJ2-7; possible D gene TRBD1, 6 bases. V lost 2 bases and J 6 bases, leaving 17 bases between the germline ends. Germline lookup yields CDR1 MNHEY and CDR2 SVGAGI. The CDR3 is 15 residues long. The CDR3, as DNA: TGTGCCAGCAGTTACGGTCAGGGGTTTTTGGGCGAGCAGTACTTC. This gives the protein CASSYGQGFLGEQYF.

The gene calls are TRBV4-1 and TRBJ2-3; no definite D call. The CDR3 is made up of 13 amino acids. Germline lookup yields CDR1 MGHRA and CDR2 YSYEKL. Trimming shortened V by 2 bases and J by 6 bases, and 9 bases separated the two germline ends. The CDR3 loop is CASSQQQSDTQYF. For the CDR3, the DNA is TGCGCCAGCAGCCAACAACAGAGCGATACGCAGTATTTT.

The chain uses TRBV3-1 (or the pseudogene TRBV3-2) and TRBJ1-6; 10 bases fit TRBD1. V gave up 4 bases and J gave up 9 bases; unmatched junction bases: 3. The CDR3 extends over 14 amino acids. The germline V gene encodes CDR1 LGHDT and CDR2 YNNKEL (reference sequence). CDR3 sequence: CASSLRTGGSPLHF. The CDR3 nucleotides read TGTGCCAGCAGCCTTCGGACAGGGGGTTCACCCCTCCACTTT.

CDR3 sequence reads: CASSQQTGGIGTNEKLFF. The CDR3 bases are TGTGCCAGCAGTCAACAAACAGGGGGCATTGGAACTAATGAAAAACTGTTTTTT. The chain has TRBV6-6 and TRBJ1-4; 9 nucleotides match TRBD1. Per the germline V gene, CDR1 is MNHNY and CDR2 is SVGAGI (reference sequence). The junction had 11 bases not matched to a gene; V was cut back by 5 bases and J by 1 base. The CDR3 covers 18 residues.

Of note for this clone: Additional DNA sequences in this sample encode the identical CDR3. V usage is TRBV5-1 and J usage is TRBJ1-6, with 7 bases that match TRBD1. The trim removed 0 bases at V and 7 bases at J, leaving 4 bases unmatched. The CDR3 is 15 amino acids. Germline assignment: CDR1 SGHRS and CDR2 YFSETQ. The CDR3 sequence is CASSLETGRNSPLHF. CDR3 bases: TGCGCCAGCAGCTTGGAGACAGGGCGGAATTCACCCCTCCACTTT.

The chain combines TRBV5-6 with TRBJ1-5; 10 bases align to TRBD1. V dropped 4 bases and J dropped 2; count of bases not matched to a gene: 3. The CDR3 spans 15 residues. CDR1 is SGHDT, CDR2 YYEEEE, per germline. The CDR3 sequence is CASSKTGGGNQPQHF. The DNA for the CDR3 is TGTGCCAGCAGCAAGACAGGGGGCGGCAATCAGCCCCAGCATTTT.

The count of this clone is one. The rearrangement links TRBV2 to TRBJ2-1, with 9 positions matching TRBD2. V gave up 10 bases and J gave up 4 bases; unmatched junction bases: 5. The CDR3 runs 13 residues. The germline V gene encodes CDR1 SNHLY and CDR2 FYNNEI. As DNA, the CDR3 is TGTGCCAATCAGCGGGGGGCTTACAATGAGCAGTTCTTC. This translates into CANQRGAYNEQFF. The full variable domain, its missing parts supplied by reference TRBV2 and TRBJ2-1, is EPEVTQTPSHQVTQMGQEVILRCVPISNHLYFYWYRQILGQKVEFLVSFYNNEISEKSEIFDDQFSVERPDGSNFTLKIRSTKLEDSAMYFCANQRGAYNEQFFGPGTRLTVL.

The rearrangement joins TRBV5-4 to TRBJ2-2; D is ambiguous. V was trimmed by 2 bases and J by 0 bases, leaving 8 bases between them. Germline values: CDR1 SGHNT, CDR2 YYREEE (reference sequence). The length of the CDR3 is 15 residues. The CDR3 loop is CASSFVSANTGELFF. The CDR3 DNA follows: TGTGCCAGCAGCTTCGTGAGCGCGAACACCGGGGAGCTGTTTTTT.

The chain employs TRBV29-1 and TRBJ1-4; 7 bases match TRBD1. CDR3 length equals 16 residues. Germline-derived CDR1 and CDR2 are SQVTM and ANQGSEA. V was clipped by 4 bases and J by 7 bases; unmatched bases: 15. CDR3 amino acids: CSVARQGLSRGEKLFF. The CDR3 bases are TGCAGCGTTGCCCGACAGGGATTGAGCCGAGGTGAAAAACTGTTTTTT. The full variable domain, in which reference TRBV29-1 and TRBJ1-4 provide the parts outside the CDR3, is SAVISQKPSRDICQRGTSLTIQCQVDSQVTMMFWYRQQPGQSLTLIATANQGSEATYESGFVIDKFPISRPNLTFSTLTVSNMSPEDSSIYLCSVARQGLSRGEKLFFGSGTQLSVL.

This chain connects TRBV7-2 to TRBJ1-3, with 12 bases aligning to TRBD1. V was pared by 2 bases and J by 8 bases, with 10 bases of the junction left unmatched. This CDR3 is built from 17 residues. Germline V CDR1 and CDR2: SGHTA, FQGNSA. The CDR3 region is CASSLTEPGQGAYTIYF. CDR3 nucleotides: TGTGCCAGCAGCTTAACAGAACCGGGACAGGGGGCATACACCATATATTTT. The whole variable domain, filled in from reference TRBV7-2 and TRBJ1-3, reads GAGVSQSPSNKVTEKGKDVELRCDPISGHTALYWYRQSLGQGLEFLIYFQGNSAPDKSGLPSDRFSAERTGGSVSTLTIQRTQQEDSAVYLCASSLTEPGQGAYTIYFGEGSWLTVV.

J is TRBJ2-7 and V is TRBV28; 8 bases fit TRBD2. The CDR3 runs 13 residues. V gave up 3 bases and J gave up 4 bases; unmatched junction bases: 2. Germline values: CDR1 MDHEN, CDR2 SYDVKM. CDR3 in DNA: TGTGCCAGCAGTTTTGGCGGGAGGTACGAGCAGTACTTC. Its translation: CASSFGGRYEQYF.

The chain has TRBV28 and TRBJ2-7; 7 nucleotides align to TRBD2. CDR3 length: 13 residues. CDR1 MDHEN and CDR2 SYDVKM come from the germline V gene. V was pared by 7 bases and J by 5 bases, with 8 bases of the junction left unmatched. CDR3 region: CASIRPGGHEQYF. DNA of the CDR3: TGTGCCAGCATACGTCCGGGGGGTCACGAGCAGTACTTC. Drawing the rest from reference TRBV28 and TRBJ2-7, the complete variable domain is DVKVTQSSRYLVKRTGEKVFLECVQDMDHENMFWYRQDPGLGLRLIYFSYDVKMKEKGDIPEGYSVSREKKERFSLILESASTNQTSMYLCASIRPGGHEQYFGPGTRLTVT.

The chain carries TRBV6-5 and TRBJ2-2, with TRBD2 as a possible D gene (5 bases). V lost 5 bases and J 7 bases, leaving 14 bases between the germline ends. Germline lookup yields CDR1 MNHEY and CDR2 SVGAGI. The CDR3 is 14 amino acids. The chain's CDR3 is CASSLRVPGGELFF. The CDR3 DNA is TGTGCCAGCAGTCTGCGGGTACCCGGCGGGGAGCTGTTTTTT.

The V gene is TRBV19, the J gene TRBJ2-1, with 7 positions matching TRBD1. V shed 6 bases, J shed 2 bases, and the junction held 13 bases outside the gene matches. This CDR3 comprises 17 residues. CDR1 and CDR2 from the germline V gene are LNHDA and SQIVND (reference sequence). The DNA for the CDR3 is TGTGCCAGTAGGCCTCAAAAGACAGGGCTTGCCTACAATGAGCAGTTCTTC. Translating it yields CASRPQKTGLAYNEQFF.